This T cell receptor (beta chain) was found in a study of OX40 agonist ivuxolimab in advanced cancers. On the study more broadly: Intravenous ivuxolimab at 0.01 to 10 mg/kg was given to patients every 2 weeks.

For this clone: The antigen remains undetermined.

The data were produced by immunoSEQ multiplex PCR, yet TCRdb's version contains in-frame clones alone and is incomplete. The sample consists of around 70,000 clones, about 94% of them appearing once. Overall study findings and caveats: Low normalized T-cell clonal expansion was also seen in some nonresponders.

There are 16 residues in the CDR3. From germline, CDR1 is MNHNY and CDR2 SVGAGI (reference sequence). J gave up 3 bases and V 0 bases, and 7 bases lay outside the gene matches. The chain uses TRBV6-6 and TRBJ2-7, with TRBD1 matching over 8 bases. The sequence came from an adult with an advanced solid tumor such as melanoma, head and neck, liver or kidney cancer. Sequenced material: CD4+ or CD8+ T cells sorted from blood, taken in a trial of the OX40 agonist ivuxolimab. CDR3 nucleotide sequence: TGTGCCAGCAGTTACTCAAGGACAGGGCTTGTCTACGAGCAGTACTTC. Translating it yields CASSYSRTGLVYEQYF.